Shown below are 25 T cell receptor beta chains from a single sample sequenced in a study of blood T cell repertoires in COVID-19. Sequencing used immunoSEQ multiplex PCR; TCRdb keeps in-frame clones, though not all of them. The sample contains a few hundred thousand clones, about 90% of which appear only once. Sequencing was carried out using peripheral blood. These receptors all come from a woman in her twenties or thirties with COVID-19, enrolled during active disease.

This clone was detected only a few times. The V gene is TRBV11-2, the J gene TRBJ2-3; TRBD2 matches 8 bases. The trim removed 7 bases at V and 4 bases at J, leaving 4 bases unmatched. The length of the CDR3 is 13 residues. Germline lookup yields CDR1 SGHAT and CDR2 FQNNGV. CDR3 sequence (DNA): TGTGCCAGCAAGAGCGGGGGAGCAGATACGCAGTATTTT. It translates to CASKSGGADTQYF.

This rearrangement joins TRBV10-3 to TRBJ1-3; TRBD1 is a possible D gene (5 bases). In germline, CDR1 is ENHRY, CDR2 SYGVKD. V was clipped by 0 bases and J by 0 bases, with 12 bases between them. The CDR3 is made up of 17 amino acids. CDR3: CAISESTQGLSGNTIYF. The CDR3 DNA sequence: TGTGCCATCAGTGAGTCGACTCAGGGCCTCTCTGGAAACACCATATATTTT.

This sequence joins TRBV18 and TRBJ1-1; tentative D call: TRBD1 (5 bases). Between the trimmed V and J ends, which lost 6 bases and 0 bases, there was a span of 14 bases. The length of the CDR3 is 15 residues. Per germline, CDR1 KGHSH and CDR2 LQKENI. This CDR3 is CASSQQADMNTEAFF. CDR3 nucleotide sequence: TGTGCCAGCTCTCAACAGGCAGATATGAACACTGAAGCTTTCTTT.

V usage is TRBV2 and J usage is TRBJ1-1; TRBD1 matches 7 bases. CDR3 length: 12 residues. Germline CDR1 reads SNHLY; CDR2 reads FYNNEI. Germline trimming cut 9 bases from V and 1 base from J; bases unmatched to any gene: 2. The CDR3 DNA follows: TGTGCCAGGGGACAGCAGAACACTGAAGCTTTCTTT. It encodes CARGQQNTEAFF. Complete variable domain (other parts from reference TRBV2 and TRBJ1-1): EPEVTQTPSHQVTQMGQEVILRCVPISNHLYFYWYRQILGQKVEFLVSFYNNEISEKSEIFDDQFSVERPDGSNFTLKIRSTKLEDSAMYFCARGQQNTEAFFGQGTRLTVV.

The chain employs TRBV5-1 and TRBJ2-7, with 14 bases identical to TRBD2. The junction had 7 bases not matched to a gene; V was cut back by 7 bases and J by 7 bases. Per germline, CDR1 SGHRS and CDR2 YFSETQ. The CDR3 is 14 amino acids. Here the CDR3 reads CASQLGTSGREQYF. CDR3 DNA: TGCGCCAGCCAACTTGGGACTAGCGGGAGAGAGCAGTACTTC.

The chain uses TRBV21-1 and TRBJ2-5; TRBD1 was called by the table and not checked on the DNA. TRBV21-1 is given as a pseudogene. This CDR3 comprises 18 residues. The CDR3 DNA reads TGTGCCAGCAGCAAGTGGGACAGGGAAATTTGGATCGGGGAGACCCAGTACTTC. Amino acid sequence: CASSKWDREIWIGETQYF.

The chain joins TRBV9 to TRBJ1-1; 9 bases fit TRBD1. The CDR3 contains 12 residues. With 3 bases clipped from V and 10 bases from J, the junction kept 4 bases outside the gene matches. In germline, CDR1 is SGDLS, CDR2 YYNGEE. Here the CDR3 DNA reads TGTGCCAGCAGCGCGGGACAGGGCCGAGCTTTCTTT. It yields the protein CASSAGQGRAFF. Drawing the rest from reference TRBV9 and TRBJ1-1, the complete variable domain is DSGVTQTPKHLITATGQRVTLRCSPRSGDLSVYWYQQSLDQGLQFLIQYYNGEERAKGNILERFSAQQFPDLHSELNLSSLELGDSALYFCASSAGQGRAFFGQGTRLTVV.

The V gene is TRBV19, the J gene TRBJ1-6; possibly TRBD1 for D (5 bases). The CDR3 sequence is 13 residues long. Germline V gene sequence: CDR1 LNHDA, CDR2 SQIVND (reference sequence). The germline V and J ends were trimmed by 4 bases and 14 bases, with 15 bases remaining between them. CDR3 DNA sequence: TGTGCCAGTAGTAGCGGGCCCGCGGGGGCCCTCCACTTT. It translates to CASSSGPAGALHF.

The V call is TRBV28, the J call TRBJ1-5; tentatively, D is TRBD1 (5 bases). Germline assignment: CDR1 MDHEN and CDR2 SYDVKM. This CDR3 has 13 amino acids. V lost 3 bases and J 6 bases, leaving 9 bases between the germline ends. This CDR3 is CASSFGGTQPQHF. The CDR3 coding sequence is TGTGCCAGCAGTTTCGGGGGGACTCAGCCCCAGCATTTT. Together with reference TRBV28 and TRBJ1-5, the CDR3 gives the full variable domain: DVKVTQSSRYLVKRTGEKVFLECVQDMDHENMFWYRQDPGLGLRLIYFSYDVKMKEKGDIPEGYSVSREKKERFSLILESASTNQTSMYLCASSFGGTQPQHFGDGTRLSIL.

The chain employs TRBV7-9 and TRBJ1-2; tentative D call: TRBD1 (6 bases). Germline loops: CDR1 SEHNR, CDR2 FQNEAQ (reference sequence). Deletions cut 1 base from V and 0 bases from J, with 12 bases between. The CDR3 covers 16 residues. As DNA, the CDR3 is TGTGCCAGCAGCTTAGGGGGGCAGGCCGCTAACTATGGCTACACCTTC. Its protein is CASSLGGQAANYGYTF.

This rearrangement joins TRBV10-3 to TRBJ2-1; 10 positions match TRBD2. After removal of 5 bases from V and 5 bases from J, the junction contained 3 bases not matched to a gene. This CDR3 contains 14 residues. Germline-derived CDR1 and CDR2 are ENHRY and SYGVKD. This CDR3 is CAISPSGSNNEQFF. The CDR3 DNA reads TGTGCCATCAGTCCTAGCGGGAGCAACAATGAGCAGTTCTTC.

The genes are TRBV4-1 and TRBJ1-1, with 7 bases fitting TRBD1. CDR1 is MGHRA and CDR2 is YSYEKL in the germline V gene. V gave up 4 bases and J gave up 4 bases; unmatched junction bases: 12. This CDR3 comprises 16 residues. The CDR3 reads CASSPTFLRGPTEAFF. Here the CDR3 DNA reads TGCGCCAGCAGCCCTACCTTTTTAAGGGGGCCCACTGAAGCTTTCTTT.

The rearrangement links TRBV24-1 to TRBJ1-1; 7 bases are a match to TRBD1. The CDR3 contains 11 residues. V was pared by 7 bases and J by 5 bases, with 0 bases of the junction left unmatched. The germline CDR1 and CDR2 sequences are KGHDR and SFDVKD. The CDR3 sequence is CATSRGTEAFF. The CDR3 DNA sequence: TGTGCCACCAGCAGGGGGACTGAAGCTTTCTTT.

The chain joins TRBV5-1 to TRBJ1-1, with D possibly matching TRBD1 (6 bases). V was pared by 4 bases and J by 1 base, with 8 bases between. The CDR3 runs 13 residues. Germline values: CDR1 SGHRS, CDR2 YFSETQ. The CDR3 coding sequence is TGCGCCAGCAGCCAGGGGTGGAACACTGAAGCTTTCTTT. Its protein is CASSQGWNTEAFF.

The gene calls are TRBV6-6 and TRBJ2-7; D might be TRBD1 (5 bases). Germline V gives CDR1 MNHNY, CDR2 SVGAGI (reference sequence). The germline V and J ends were trimmed by 6 bases and 0 bases, with 12 bases remaining between them. The CDR3 contains 14 residues. CDR3 protein: CASSPPTDSYEQYF. The DNA for the CDR3 is TGTGCCAGCAGCCCACCGACAGACTCCTACGAGCAGTACTTC.

The chain couples TRBV7-2 to TRBJ2-7; perhaps TRBD2 as D (6 bases). Looked up from germline, CDR1 is SGHTA and CDR2 is FQGNSA. The V end was cut by 2 bases, the J end by 5 bases, with 16 bases between. This CDR3 has 15 residues. The DNA of the CDR3 is TGTGCCAGCAGCTTAAAACGGGGGTTCGAGAACGAGCAGTACTTC. This gives the protein CASSLKRGFENEQYF.

The V and J genes are TRBV7-9 and TRBJ2-3, with D possibly TRBD2 on 5 matching bases. The germline V gene has CDR1 SEHNR and CDR2 FQNEAQ (reference sequence). The CDR3 totals 17 residues. V lost 3 bases to trimming and J lost 2 bases, with 18 bases between them. In DNA, the CDR3 is TGTGCCAGCAGCTTCAAGAGCGGCTCTCAACCCACAGATACGCAGTATTTT. Translating it yields CASSFKSGSQPTDTQYF.

About this clone: Mismatch with germline at one junction end may stem from a read error. Other nucleotide sequences in the sample specify the same CDR3. The rearrangement links TRBV5-1 to TRBJ1-4, with 8 bases lining up with TRBD1. Germline V gives CDR1 SGHRS, CDR2 YFSETQ. CDR3 length: 14 amino acids. CDR3 in amino acids: CASSGGQENEKLFF. The CDR3 region has the DNA TGCGCCAGCAGCGGGGGACAGGAGAATGAAAAACTATTTTTT.

The chain links TRBV5-5 to TRBJ1-2; D unclear. The CDR3 spans 15 residues. V gave up 1 base and J gave up 0 bases, with 10 bases separating them. Germline V gene data show CDR1 as SGHKS and CDR2 as YYEKEE (reference sequence). The CDR3 DNA is TGTGCCAGCAGCTTGCTTACTGATTCTAACTATGGCTACACCTTC. It specifies CASSLLTDSNYGYTF. Drawing the rest from reference TRBV5-5 and TRBJ1-2, the complete variable domain is DAGVTQSPTHLIKTRGQQVTLRCSPISGHKSVSWYQQVLGQGPQFIFQYYEKEERGRGNFPDRFSARQFPNYSSELNVNALLLGDSALYLCASSLLTDSNYGYTFGSGTRLTVV.

In its sample, this clone was seen a few times. The chain has TRBV3-1 (or the pseudogene TRBV3-2) and TRBJ1-2, with TRBD1 identical over 7 bases. Per germline, CDR1 LGHDT and CDR2 YNNKEL (reference sequence). With 0 bases clipped from V and 8 bases from J, the junction kept 9 bases outside the gene matches. This CDR3 comprises 15 residues. The DNA for the CDR3 is TGTGCCAGCAGCCAAGAAGCGACAGGGTTGCCCGGCTACACCTTC. This gives the protein CASSQEATGLPGYTF.

There are a few counts of this clone. The chain recombines TRBV19 with TRBJ1-4; 10 bases agree with TRBD1. The CDR3 covers 16 residues. V trimming: 1 base; J trimming: 7 bases; junction bases outside the gene matches: 6. CDR1 and CDR2 (germline): LNHDA, SQIVND (reference sequence). The CDR3 region is CASSIVLGTGVEKLFF. CDR3 bases: TGTGCCAGTAGTATAGTACTCGGGACAGGGGTTGAAAAACTGTTTTTT. Complete variable domain (other parts from reference TRBV19 and TRBJ1-4): DGGITQSPKYLFRKEGQNVTLSCEQNLNHDAMYWYRQDPGQGLRLIYYSQIVNDFQKGDIAEGYSVSREKKESFPLTVTSAQKNPTAFYLCASSIVLGTGVEKLFFGSGTQLSVL.

This rearrangement joins TRBV3-1 (or the pseudogene TRBV3-2) to TRBJ2-1; 10 positions match TRBD2. This CDR3 region has 15 residues. Trimming removed 4 bases from V and 5 bases from J; junction bases left unmatched: 5. Germline V gene data show CDR1 as LGHDT and CDR2 as YNNKEL (reference sequence). The CDR3 DNA follows: TGTGCCAGCAGCCCACTAGCGGGACTCGACAATGAGCAGTTCTTC. It translates to CASSPLAGLDNEQFF.

The rearrangement links TRBV6-2 or TRBV6-3 to TRBJ2-7, with D perhaps TRBD2 (5 bases). In germline, CDR1 is MNHEY, CDR2 SVGEGT. CDR3 length: 12 residues. V lost 4 bases and J lost 4, with 8 bases in between. Written as DNA, the CDR3 is TGTGCCAGCAGTTGGCGGAGGTACGAGCAGTACTTC. The encoded protein is CASSWRRYEQYF.

The CDR3 region is CASSLGGESLYEQYF. The CDR3 coding sequence is TGCGCCAGCAGCTTGGGTGGAGAGAGCTTATACGAGCAGTACTTC. V and J are TRBV5-1 and TRBJ2-7; D remains unclear. The ends were cut back, 0 bases at V and 4 bases at J, with 14 bases in the middle. Germline CDR1 and CDR2: SGHRS and YFSETQ. The CDR3 is made up of 15 amino acids.

This chain links TRBV24-1 with TRBJ2-7; tentative D call: TRBD1 (6 bases). The V and J ends lost 2 bases and 3 bases respectively, with 10 bases between them. In germline, CDR1 is KGHDR, CDR2 SFDVKD. The CDR3 sequence is 14 residues long. The CDR3 sequence is CATSDSDRSYEQYF. The CDR3 DNA sequence: TGTGCCACCAGTGATTCCGACAGGAGCTACGAGCAGTACTTC.